A selection of T cell receptor beta chains follows, all from one sample in a study of blood T cell repertoires in COVID-19. TCRdb's table, derived via immunoSEQ multiplex PCR, lists solely in-frame clones and lacks some. Of over 120,000 clones listed, approximately 90% are singletons. The specimen sequenced was peripheral blood. Every receptor here comes from a man aged 55 to 70 with active or convalescent COVID-19. CDR3s include the opening cysteine and the closing phenylalanine or tryptophan. Fields, in order: D gene, V gene, clone size, J gene, CDR3 DNA, CDR3 protein. D genes are given only for firm matches. Clone size, where shown, is once, few, many, or a class for clones that have expanded.

d_call: TRBD2
v_call: TRBV7-7
clone_size: NA
j_call: TRBJ2-5
cdr3_nt: TGTGCCAGCAGCCCCCTAAGGACTAGCGGGAAAGAGACCCAGTACTTC
cdr3_aa: CASSPLRTSGKETQYF

d_call: NA
v_call: TRBV10-3
clone_size: NA
j_call: TRBJ1-2
cdr3_nt: TGTGCCATCAGTGAAGGCGGCGGCCGCTATGGCTACACCTTC
cdr3_aa: CAISEGGGRYGYTF

d_call: TRBD1
v_call: TRBV9
clone_size: NA
j_call: TRBJ2-2
cdr3_nt: TGTGCCAGCAGCTTGACAGGGAGTAACACCGGGGAGCTGTTTTTT
cdr3_aa: CASSLTGSNTGELFF

d_call: TRBD1
v_call: TRBV6-5
clone_size: NA
j_call: TRBJ1-1
cdr3_nt: TGTGCCAGCAGTTACTTGGGGACAGCGAACACTGAAGCTTTCTTT
cdr3_aa: CASSYLGTANTEAFF

d_call: NA
v_call: TRBV6-5
clone_size: few
j_call: TRBJ1-1
cdr3_nt: TGTGCCAGTATTTTTAAAGGGACACCGAACACTGAAGCTTTCTTT
cdr3_aa: CASIFKGTPNTEAFF

d_call: NA
v_call: TRBV27
clone_size: NA
j_call: TRBJ2-5
cdr3_nt: TGTGCCAGCAGTCCAGGGGGAGGCGAGACCCAGTACTTC
cdr3_aa: CASSPGGGETQYF

d_call: NA
v_call: TRBV24-1
clone_size: NA
j_call: TRBJ2-2
cdr3_nt: TGTGCCACCAGTGATGTGGCAGGGTTCGGGGAGCTGTTTTTT
cdr3_aa: CATSDVAGFGELFF

d_call: TRBD1
v_call: TRBV29-1
clone_size: NA
j_call: TRBJ1-2
cdr3_nt: TGCAGCGTCGGGACGACAGGGGTTGGCTACACCTTC
cdr3_aa: CSVGTTGVGYTF

d_call: NA
v_call: TRBV4-3
clone_size: NA
j_call: TRBJ2-3
cdr3_nt: TGCGCCAGCAGCCGGGTACTAGCAGGCACAGATACGCAGTATTTT
cdr3_aa: CASSRVLAGTDTQYF

d_call: NA
v_call: TRBV4-1
clone_size: NA
j_call: TRBJ1-2
cdr3_nt: TGCGCCAGCAGCCAGGTGACAAAAAACTATGGCTACACCTTC
cdr3_aa: CASSQVTKNYGYTF

d_call: NA
v_call: TRBV27
clone_size: NA
j_call: TRBJ2-7
cdr3_nt: TGTGCCAGCAGTTTAGGTGTCAGGGGGGCCTACGAGCAGTACTTC
cdr3_aa: CASSLGVRGAYEQYF

d_call: TRBD2
v_call: TRBV11-1
clone_size: NA
j_call: TRBJ2-5
cdr3_nt: TGTGCCAGCAGCCTATTGTCGGCGGGAGGAAAAGAGACCCAGTACTTC
cdr3_aa: CASSLLSAGGKETQYF

d_call: NA
v_call: TRBV6-5
clone_size: NA
j_call: TRBJ2-2
cdr3_nt: TGTGCCAGCAGTCGACGACACGATGGCGGGGAGCTGTTTTTT
cdr3_aa: CASSRRHDGGELFF

d_call: NA
v_call: TRBV7-6
clone_size: NA
j_call: TRBJ1-1
cdr3_nt: TGTGCCAGCAGCTACGAGAGAGACACTGAAGCTTTCTTT
cdr3_aa: CASSYERDTEAFF

d_call: TRBD2
v_call: TRBV6-2/TRBV6-3
clone_size: NA
j_call: TRBJ2-1
cdr3_nt: TGTGCCAGCAGCTCCAGCGGGAGTGGGGTAAATGAGCAGTTCTTC
cdr3_aa: CASSSSGSGVNEQFF

d_call: NA
v_call: TRBV7-8
clone_size: NA
j_call: TRBJ1-5
cdr3_nt: TGTGCCAGCAGCTTAGCGGCGGAGGCTCGCAATCAGCCCCAGCATTTT
cdr3_aa: CASSLAAEARNQPQHF

d_call: TRBD1
v_call: TRBV6-5
clone_size: NA
j_call: TRBJ1-5
cdr3_nt: TGTGCCAGCAGTTCCCAGGGGGCCGGGGGGCAGCCCCAGCATTTT
cdr3_aa: CASSSQGAGGQPQHF

d_call: NA
v_call: TRBV29-1
clone_size: NA
j_call: TRBJ2-7
cdr3_nt: TGCAGCGTTGGTACAGGCGACGACGAGCAGTACTTC
cdr3_aa: CSVGTGDDEQYF

d_call: TRBD1
v_call: TRBV28
clone_size: NA
j_call: TRBJ1-2
cdr3_nt: TGTGCCTACAGGGGCAGGGGAGCGGACTATGGCTACACCTTC
cdr3_aa: CAYRGRGADYGYTF

d_call: NA
v_call: TRBV7-6
clone_size: NA
j_call: TRBJ2-2
cdr3_nt: TGTGCCAGCAGCTTCACCCAGGCTCTGAACACCGGGGAGCTGTTTTTT
cdr3_aa: CASSFTQALNTGELFF

d_call: NA
v_call: TRBV9
clone_size: NA
j_call: TRBJ1-2
cdr3_nt: TGTGCCAGCAGCACCGTGGGCACTGCTAACTATGGCTACACCTTC
cdr3_aa: CASSTVGTANYGYTF

d_call: TRBD1
v_call: TRBV10-3
clone_size: NA
j_call: TRBJ2-2
cdr3_nt: TGTGCCACGGGGGACAGGGAAGACACCGGGGAGCTGTTTTTT
cdr3_aa: CATGDREDTGELFF

d_call: TRBD2
v_call: TRBV7-2
clone_size: NA
j_call: TRBJ2-5
cdr3_nt: TGTGCCAGCAGCGAACGGGCCAGCGGGGGAGAGACCCAGTACTTC
cdr3_aa: CASSERASGGETQYF

d_call: TRBD1
v_call: TRBV11-2
clone_size: NA
j_call: TRBJ1-2
cdr3_nt: TGTGCCAGCAGCCCGGGAGGACAGGGGGCTCTAGCCTATGGCTACACCTTC
cdr3_aa: CASSPGGQGALAYGYTF

d_call: NA
v_call: TRBV3-1/TRBV3-2
clone_size: NA
j_call: TRBJ1-1
cdr3_nt: TGTGCCAGCAGCCGCTCTGAACAGAACACTGAAGCTTTCTTT
cdr3_aa: CASSRSEQNTEAFF

d_call: NA
v_call: TRBV5-4
clone_size: NA
j_call: TRBJ2-7
cdr3_nt: TGTGCCAGCAGCTCCTCGACAGCCGCCTGGGACTACGAGCAGTACTTC
cdr3_aa: CASSSSTAAWDYEQYF

d_call: TRBD2
v_call: TRBV5-1
clone_size: NA
j_call: TRBJ2-3
cdr3_nt: TGCGCCAGCAGGACAGCGGGAAGCACAGATACGCAGTATTTT
cdr3_aa: CASRTAGSTDTQYF

d_call: NA
v_call: TRBV19
clone_size: few
j_call: TRBJ1-4
cdr3_nt: TGTGCCAGTAGCGCGGGGGGAGATGAAAAACTGTTTTTT
cdr3_aa: CASSAGGDEKLFF

d_call: TRBD2
v_call: TRBV27
clone_size: NA
j_call: TRBJ2-3
cdr3_nt: TGTGCCAGCAGTTCCCGGGACGGGAGGAATACGCAGTATTTT
cdr3_aa: CASSSRDGRNTQYF

d_call: NA
v_call: TRBV5-6
clone_size: NA
j_call: TRBJ1-5
cdr3_nt: TGTGCCAGCAGCCTGGGGCTTAGCAATCAGCCCCAGCATTTT
cdr3_aa: CASSLGLSNQPQHF

d_call: TRBD1
v_call: TRBV5-5
clone_size: NA
j_call: TRBJ2-1
cdr3_nt: TGTGCCAGCAGCTTTGGGACAGGTTACAATGAGCAGTTCTTC
cdr3_aa: CASSFGTGYNEQFF

d_call: TRBD2
v_call: TRBV4-3
clone_size: NA
j_call: TRBJ2-7
cdr3_nt: TGCGCCAGCAGCCAAGATACGGTAGCGGGGGGGCTGGCCTACGAGCAGTACTTC
cdr3_aa: CASSQDTVAGGLAYEQYF

d_call: TRBD2
v_call: TRBV19
clone_size: NA
j_call: TRBJ2-2
cdr3_nt: TGTGCCAGTAGTAGGTATCTAGCGGCGAACACCGGGGAGCTGTTTTTT
cdr3_aa: CASSRYLAANTGELFF

d_call: TRBD1
v_call: TRBV10-3
clone_size: once
j_call: TRBJ2-5
cdr3_nt: TGTGCCATCAGTGAGTCGAGAGGGGGCAGGAAGACCCAGTACTTC
cdr3_aa: CAISESRGGRKTQYF

d_call: TRBD1
v_call: TRBV6-5
clone_size: NA
j_call: TRBJ1-6
cdr3_nt: TGTGCCAGCAGTTGGGACAGGGGGGATAATTCACCCCTCCACTTT
cdr3_aa: CASSWDRGDNSPLHF

d_call: NA
v_call: TRBV28
clone_size: NA
j_call: TRBJ2-2
cdr3_nt: TGTGCCAGCAGTTTAGAAGGGGCGAACACCGGGGAGCTGTTTTTT
cdr3_aa: CASSLEGANTGELFF

d_call: TRBD1
v_call: TRBV4-1
clone_size: NA
j_call: TRBJ2-1
cdr3_nt: TGCGCCAGCAGGGGACAGGGGACGGCTCTACAGTTCTTC
cdr3_aa: CASRGQGTALQFF

d_call: NA
v_call: TRBV18
clone_size: NA
j_call: TRBJ2-2
cdr3_nt: TGTGCCAGCTCACCACGACAGGTTTACACCGGGGAGCTGTTTTTT
cdr3_aa: CASSPRQVYTGELFF

d_call: TRBD1
v_call: TRBV25-1
clone_size: NA
j_call: TRBJ1-6
cdr3_nt: TGTGCCAGCAGGGATCCAGGGGGCAGTAATTCACCCCTCCACTTT
cdr3_aa: CASRDPGGSNSPLHF

d_call: TRBD2
v_call: TRBV27
clone_size: NA
j_call: TRBJ2-2
cdr3_nt: TGTGCCAGCACCTCTAGCGGGAACACCGGGGAGCTGTTTTTT
cdr3_aa: CASTSSGNTGELFF

d_call: TRBD1
v_call: TRBV27
clone_size: once
j_call: TRBJ2-7
cdr3_nt: TGTGCCAGCAGCACTACAGGGGGCGCCGAGCAGTACTTC
cdr3_aa: CASSTTGGAEQYF

d_call: TRBD1
v_call: TRBV27
clone_size: NA
j_call: TRBJ2-7
cdr3_nt: TGTGCCAGCAGCCTAGGACAGGGGGGTTCCTACGAGCAGTACTTC
cdr3_aa: CASSLGQGGSYEQYF

d_call: TRBD2
v_call: TRBV7-2
clone_size: NA
j_call: TRBJ2-3
cdr3_nt: TGTGCCAGCAGGGGGGGACTAGCATCAGATACGCAGTATTTT
cdr3_aa: CASRGGLASDTQYF

d_call: NA
v_call: TRBV7-6
clone_size: NA
j_call: TRBJ1-1
cdr3_nt: TGTGCCAGCAGCTTAGGAGGAGGGAACACTGAAGCTTTCTTT
cdr3_aa: CASSLGGGNTEAFF

d_call: NA
v_call: TRBV3-1/TRBV3-2
clone_size: NA
j_call: TRBJ2-2
cdr3_nt: TGTGCCAGCAGCCTCCGGAGTACCGGGGAGCTGTTTTTT
cdr3_aa: CASSLRSTGELFF

d_call: NA
v_call: TRBV5-6
clone_size: NA
j_call: TRBJ2-7
cdr3_nt: TGTGCCAGCAGCTTGACAGGGAAATACGAGCAGTACTTC
cdr3_aa: CASSLTGKYEQYF